The 18 T cell receptor beta chains presented below share a single source sample, sequenced in a study of blood T cell repertoires in COVID-19. Sequencing was performed with immunoSEQ multiplex PCR; in TCRdb, only in-frame clones are kept and a portion is missing. Altogether under 200,000 clones are present, 76% being singletons, with the ten largest covering around 3.4%. Input material: peripheral blood. The receptors derive from a woman of 80 years or more with acute or convalescent COVID-19.

This clone was seen more than once but under ten times. The V call is TRBV21-1, the J call TRBJ1-1; the D call of TRBD1 is as the table states it, not checked on the DNA. TRBV21-1 corresponds to a pseudogene. The CDR3 contains 15 residues. The CDR3 sequence: CASTGTGGLNTEAFF. CDR3 nucleotide sequence: TGTGCCAGCACCGGGACAGGGGGCCTGAACACTGAAGCTTTCTTT.

This clone was found once. The genes are TRBV29-1 and TRBJ2-1; no clear D gene. Germline CDR1 is SQVTM and CDR2 is ANQGSEA. The germline V and J ends were trimmed by 4 bases and 5 bases, with 9 bases remaining between them. The CDR3 runs to 12 residues. The chain's CDR3 is CSVGTPNNEQFF. The CDR3 DNA follows: TGCAGCGTTGGCACACCGAACAATGAGCAGTTCTTC.

The V gene is TRBV7-2, the J gene TRBJ2-7; D may be TRBD1 (6 bases). The CDR3 sequence is 16 residues long. Germline V gene lookup returns CDR1 SGHTA and CDR2 FQGNSA. V lost 5 bases, J lost 4 bases, and 21 bases lay in between. The CDR3 DNA is TGTGCCAGCAGCCTTTGGGGAGCAGGGGTAGGGTACGAGCAGTACTTC. Protein: CASSLWGAGVGYEQYF.

This clone came up a few times. This chain links TRBV19 with TRBJ1-2, with a weak D call TRBD1 (5 bases). V lost 1 base, J lost 9 bases, and 9 bases lay in between. The CDR3 is 12 amino acids. CDR1 and CDR2 (germline): LNHDA, SQIVND (reference sequence). Here the CDR3 reads CASSIARGSYTF. The CDR3 coding sequence is TGTGCCAGTAGTATAGCTAGGGGAAGCTACACCTTC. Full variable domain (outside the CDR3, taken from reference TRBV19 and TRBJ1-2): DGGITQSPKYLFRKEGQNVTLSCEQNLNHDAMYWYRQDPGQGLRLIYYSQIVNDFQKGDIAEGYSVSREKKESFPLTVTSAQKNPTAFYLCASSIARGSYTFGSGTRLTVV.

V usage is TRBV19 and J usage is TRBJ1-3; the D is unclear. V lost 6 bases and J lost 3, with 18 bases in between. Germline-derived CDR1 and CDR2 are LNHDA and SQIVND (reference sequence). The CDR3 consists of 16 residues. The CDR3 loop is CASRSGPTIVGNTIYF. The CDR3 DNA sequence: TGTGCCAGTAGAAGCGGACCGACCATAGTTGGAAACACCATATATTTT. Full variable domain (rest looked up from reference TRBV19 and TRBJ1-3): DGGITQSPKYLFRKEGQNVTLSCEQNLNHDAMYWYRQDPGQGLRLIYYSQIVNDFQKGDIAEGYSVSREKKESFPLTVTSAQKNPTAFYLCASRSGPTIVGNTIYFGEGSWLTVV.

This chain connects TRBV19 to TRBJ2-4, with 8 bases matching TRBD2. Germline CDR1 and CDR2: LNHDA and SQIVND (reference sequence). The CDR3 contains 19 residues. V dropped 3 bases and J dropped 8; count of bases not matched to a gene: 21. The CDR3 DNA sequence: TGTGCCAGTAGTATGGGTGGGTTCTTAAGCGGGAGTCGGGGTGACATTCAGTACTTC. Translating gives CASSMGGFLSGSRGDIQYF.

The chain couples TRBV20-1 to TRBJ2-3; TRBD2 is a possible D gene (6 bases). Germline CDR1 is DFQATT and CDR2 is SNEGSKA (reference sequence). V was clipped by 3 bases and J by 0 bases, with 10 bases between them. This CDR3 has 14 amino acids. The CDR3 DNA follows: TGCAGTGCTAGTGTTAGCGGAAGCACAGATACGCAGTATTTT. It codes for CSASVSGSTDTQYF.

The rearrangement uses TRBV10-3 and TRBJ1-1; perhaps TRBD1 as D (5 bases). The CDR3 runs 14 residues. Germline CDR1 and CDR2: ENHRY and SYGVKD. Trimming removed 6 bases from V and 3 bases from J, with 14 bases in between. The CDR3: CAISTGLGDTEAFF. As DNA, the CDR3 is TGTGCCATCAGCACTGGGCTAGGGGACACTGAAGCTTTCTTT.

The rearrangement links TRBV27 to TRBJ1-4; D is uncertain. V lost 5 bases and J lost 1, with 14 bases in between. CDR1 MNHEY and CDR2 SMNVEV come from the germline V gene (reference sequence). The CDR3 extends over 16 amino acids. CDR3 DNA sequence: TGTGCCAGCAGTCGCAGAGGGTTAGGAACTAATGAAAAACTGTTTTTT. Translation: CASSRRGLGTNEKLFF.

The gene calls are TRBV9 and TRBJ2-5, with 10 positions matching TRBD2. The CDR3 runs to 15 residues. Germline V gene lookup returns CDR1 SGDLS and CDR2 YYNGEE. Losses at the gene ends were 4 bases for V and 1 base for J; bases not matched to a gene: 4. The CDR3 loop is CASSYSGGTQETQYF. For the CDR3, the DNA is TGTGCCAGCAGCTATAGCGGGGGGACCCAAGAGACCCAGTACTTC.

The chain joins TRBV2 to TRBJ2-7; 8 nucleotides match TRBD1. J gave up 1 base and V 6 bases, and 5 bases lay outside the gene matches. The CDR3 has 14 amino acids. The V gene's germline CDR1 is SNHLY and CDR2 FYNNEI. The CDR3 spells CASRDRERSYEQYF. DNA of the CDR3: TGTGCCAGCAGGGACAGGGAAAGGTCCTACGAGCAGTACTTC.

This chain links TRBV6-5 with TRBJ1-1; D uncertain. The CDR3 is 12 residues long. The germline gives CDR1 MNHEY, CDR2 SVGAGI. The V and J ends lost 6 bases and 2 bases respectively, with 7 bases between them. This chain's CDR3 is CASSAVNTEAFF. CDR3 in DNA: TGTGCCAGCAGCGCGGTCAACACTGAAGCTTTCTTT.

The CDR3 DNA is TGTGCCAGCAGCCAAGGAGCAGACAATCAGCCCCAGCATTTT. The encoded protein is CASSQGADNQPQHF. V gene TRBV11-1 combines with J gene TRBJ1-5; D gene unclear. The CDR3 is 14 residues long. In germline, CDR1 is SGHAT, CDR2 FQDESV (reference sequence). Trimming took 5 bases from V and 3 from J, leaving 11 bases between them.

This chain connects TRBV4-2 to TRBJ1-2; 7 bases line up with TRBD1. Germline V gene data show CDR1 as LGHNA and CDR2 as YNFKEQ. The CDR3 loop spans 15 amino acids. V dropped 1 base and J dropped 4; count of bases not matched to a gene: 6. The CDR3 DNA follows: TGTGCCAGCAGCCAAGTGGGGCAGGGGGTCTATGGCTACACCTTC. This gives the protein CASSQVGQGVYGYTF.

The chain employs TRBV18 and TRBJ2-7; TRBD2 agrees at 9 bases. Unmatched junction bases numbered 10, after V lost 1 base and J lost 6 bases. Germline CDR1 and CDR2: KGHSH and LQKENI. The CDR3 spans 16 residues. CDR3 sequence: CASSPLLGGRGSEQYF. The CDR3 bases are TGTGCCAGCTCACCACTATTAGGCGGGAGGGGATCCGAGCAGTACTTC.

The J gene is TRBJ2-7, the V gene TRBV6-5; 12 nucleotides match TRBD2. The CDR3 covers 14 residues. Germline V gene sequence: CDR1 MNHEY, CDR2 SVGAGI. J lost 5 bases, V lost 7 bases, and 6 bases had no gene match. The CDR3, as DNA: TGTGCCAGCACCGAGACTAGCGGGAGTGACGAGCAGTACTTC. It codes for CASTETSGSDEQYF.

The V call is TRBV28, the J call TRBJ1-2, with 8 bases that match TRBD1. The germline V gene encodes CDR1 MDHEN and CDR2 SYDVKM. The ends lost 2 bases at V and 2 bases at J; junction bases unmatched: 4. This CDR3 region has 15 residues. This CDR3 reads CASSLVQGENYGYTF. CDR3 sequence (DNA): TGTGCCAGCAGTTTAGTACAGGGGGAGAACTATGGCTACACCTTC.

This sequence joins TRBV11-2 and TRBJ2-5, with 8 bases matching TRBD2. CDR3 length equals 15 residues. V trimming: 6 bases; J trimming: 4 bases; junction bases outside the gene matches: 10. CDR1 is SGHAT, CDR2 FQNNGV, per germline. This CDR3 is CASRVGRARTETQYF. The CDR3 DNA follows: TGTGCCAGCAGGGTCGGGAGGGCCCGGACAGAGACCCAGTACTTC.